This T cell receptor (beta chain) was profiled in a study of beta chain features in type 1 diabetes. Sequenced material consisted of expressed TCRB transcripts (all of the isolated RNA was reverse transcribed). Millions of reads was the average for naive, central memory and regulatory T cell samples. This table comes from immunoSEQ multiplex PCR, and its TCRdb copy is limited to in-frame clones, with some not included. The table includes 850,000 to 900,000 clones, 15% to 20% detected once. The sample holds a few counts of this clone. The CDR3 loop spans 15 amino acids. V was trimmed by 7 bases and J by 0 bases, leaving 14 bases between them. Germline V gene sequence: CDR1 ENHRY, CDR2 SYGVKD.

This clonotype was obtained from a young woman in good health. Sample: naive CD4+ T cells from blood. The J gene is TRBJ2-3, the V gene TRBV10-3, with a weak D call TRBD1 (6 bases). CDR3 amino acids: CAIKDGQSSTDTQYF. The CDR3 DNA follows: TGTGCCATCAAGGACGGACAGTCTAGCACAGATACGCAGTATTTT.